This T cell receptor beta chain is from a study of CD8 T cells in ankylosing spondylitis. This clonotype was observed at least ten times. Its antigen is as yet unknown. TCRdb redid the calling of the 5' RACE reads with MiXCR, one entry per CDR3 protein. The profile shows 290,000 or so distinct CDR3 sequences, about a fifth of them singletons. The CDR3 has 14 residues. Germline V gives CDR1 SGHTA, CDR2 FQGNSA. V lost 7 bases, J lost 0 bases, and 11 bases lay in between. The study, taken as a whole, reports: Matched synovial fluid from ankylosing spondylitis patients was reported to be enriched for disease-linked clones. Roughly eight highly homologous variants made up a TCR beta motif that seemed to typify ankylosing spondylitis blood. A number of the motif variants had already been described in reactive arthritis synovial fluid and blood.

Sequenced: blood, either unsorted or a sorted T cell fraction (not recorded which). The receptor was derived from a female donor with ankylosing spondylitis or in good health (not recorded which). The rearrangement uses TRBV7-2 and TRBJ2-3; D is perhaps TRBD2 (5 bases). This CDR3 is CASTSGISTDTQYF. The CDR3 DNA sequence: TGTGCCAGCACCTCCGGGATTAGCACAGATACGCAGTATTTT.